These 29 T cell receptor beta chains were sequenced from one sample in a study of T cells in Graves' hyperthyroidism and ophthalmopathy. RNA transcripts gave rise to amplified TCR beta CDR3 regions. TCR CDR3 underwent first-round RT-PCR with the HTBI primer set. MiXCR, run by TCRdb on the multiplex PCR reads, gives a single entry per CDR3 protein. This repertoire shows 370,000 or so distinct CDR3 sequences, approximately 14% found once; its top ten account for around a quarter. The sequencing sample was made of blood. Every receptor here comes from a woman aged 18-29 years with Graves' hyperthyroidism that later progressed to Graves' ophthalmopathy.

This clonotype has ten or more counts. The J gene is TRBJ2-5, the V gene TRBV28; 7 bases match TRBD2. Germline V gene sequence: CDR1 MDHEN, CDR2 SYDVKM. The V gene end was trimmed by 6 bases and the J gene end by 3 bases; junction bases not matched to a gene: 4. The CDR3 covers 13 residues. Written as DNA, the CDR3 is TGTGCCAGCAGGGCTAGCGGAAAAGAGACCCAGTACTTC. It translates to CASRASGKETQYF.

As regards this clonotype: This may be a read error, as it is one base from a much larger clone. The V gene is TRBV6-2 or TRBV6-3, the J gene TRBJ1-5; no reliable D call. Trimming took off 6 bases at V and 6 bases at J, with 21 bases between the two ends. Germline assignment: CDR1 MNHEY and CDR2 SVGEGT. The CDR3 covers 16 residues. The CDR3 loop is CASRPFEMIGSQPQHF. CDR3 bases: TGTGCCAGCAGACCCTTCGAGATGATCGGGAGTCAGCCCCAGCATTTT.

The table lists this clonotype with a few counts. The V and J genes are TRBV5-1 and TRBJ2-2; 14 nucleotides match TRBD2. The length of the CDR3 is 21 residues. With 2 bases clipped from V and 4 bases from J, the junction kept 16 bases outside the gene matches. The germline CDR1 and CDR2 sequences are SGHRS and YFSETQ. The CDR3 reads CASSLLIGLAGGGYGTGELFF. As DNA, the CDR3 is TGCGCCAGCAGCTTACTCATCGGACTAGCGGGAGGCGGATACGGCACCGGGGAGCTGTTTTTT.

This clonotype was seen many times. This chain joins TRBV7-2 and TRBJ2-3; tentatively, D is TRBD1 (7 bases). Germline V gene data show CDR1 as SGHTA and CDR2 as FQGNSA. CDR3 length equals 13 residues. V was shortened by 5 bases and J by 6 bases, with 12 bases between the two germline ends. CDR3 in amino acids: CASSLQGGDTQYF. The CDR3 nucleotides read TGTGCCAGCAGCCTCCAGGGGGGCGATACGCAGTATTTT.

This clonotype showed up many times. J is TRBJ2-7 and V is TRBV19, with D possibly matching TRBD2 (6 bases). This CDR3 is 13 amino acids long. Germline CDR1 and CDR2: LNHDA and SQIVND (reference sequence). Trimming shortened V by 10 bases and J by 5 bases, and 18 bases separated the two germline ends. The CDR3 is CATRAVGGDEQYF. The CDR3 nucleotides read TGTGCCACCCGAGCAGTCGGGGGAGACGAGCAGTACTTC.

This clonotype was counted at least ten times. CDR3 nucleotide sequence: TGTGCCAGCAGTCATCGTGGCTACGTCTATGGCTACACCTTC. It encodes CASSHRGYVYGYTF. V and J are TRBV12-3 or TRBV12-4 and TRBJ1-2; D is undetermined. This CDR3 is 14 amino acids long. V dropped 5 bases and J dropped 4 bases, with 14 bases sitting between them.

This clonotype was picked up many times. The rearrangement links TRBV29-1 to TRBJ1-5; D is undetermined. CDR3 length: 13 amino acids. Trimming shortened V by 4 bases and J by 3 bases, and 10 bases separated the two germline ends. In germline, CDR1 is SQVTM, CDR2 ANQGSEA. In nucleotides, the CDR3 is TGCAGCGTTGTCCAGGAGATCAATCAGCCCCAGCATTTT. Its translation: CSVVQEINQPQHF.

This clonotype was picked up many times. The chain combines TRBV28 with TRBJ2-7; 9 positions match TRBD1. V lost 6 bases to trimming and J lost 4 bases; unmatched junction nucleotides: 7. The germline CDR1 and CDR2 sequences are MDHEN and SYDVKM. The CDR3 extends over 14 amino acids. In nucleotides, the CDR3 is TGTGCCAGCAGAGGCCCGGGACAGGGATACGAGCAGTACTTC. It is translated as CASRGPGQGYEQYF.

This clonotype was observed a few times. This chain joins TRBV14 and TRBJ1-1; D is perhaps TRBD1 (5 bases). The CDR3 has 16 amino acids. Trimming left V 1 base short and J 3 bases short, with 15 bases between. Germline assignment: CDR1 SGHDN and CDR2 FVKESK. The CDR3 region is CASSQGLRGLDTEAFF. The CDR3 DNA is TGTGCCAGCAGCCAAGGGTTAAGGGGCCTGGACACTGAAGCTTTCTTT.

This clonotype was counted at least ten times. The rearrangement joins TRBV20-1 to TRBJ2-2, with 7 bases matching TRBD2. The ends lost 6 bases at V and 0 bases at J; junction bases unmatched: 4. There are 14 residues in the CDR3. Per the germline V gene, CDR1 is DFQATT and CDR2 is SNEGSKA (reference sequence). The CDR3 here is CSAHAGANTGELFF. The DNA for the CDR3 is TGCAGTGCCCACGCGGGGGCGAACACCGGGGAGCTGTTTTTT.

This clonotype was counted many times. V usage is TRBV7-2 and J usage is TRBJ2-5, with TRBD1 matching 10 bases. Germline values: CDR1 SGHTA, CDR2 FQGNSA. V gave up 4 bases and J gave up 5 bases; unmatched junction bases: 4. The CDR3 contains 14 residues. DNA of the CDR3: TGTGCCAGCAGCTGGACAGGGGGGAGGGAGACCCAGTACTTC. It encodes CASSWTGGRETQYF.

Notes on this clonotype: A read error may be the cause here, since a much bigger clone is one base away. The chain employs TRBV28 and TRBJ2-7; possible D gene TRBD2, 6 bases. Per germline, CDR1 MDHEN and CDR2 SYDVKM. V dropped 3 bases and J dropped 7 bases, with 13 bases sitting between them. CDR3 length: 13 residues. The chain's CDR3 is CASSFRAGTEQYF. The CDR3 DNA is TGTGCCAGCAGTTTCCGTGCAGGGACTGAGCAGTACTTC.

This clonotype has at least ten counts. The CDR3 loop reads CASSADRADTQYF. The CDR3 DNA reads TGTGCCAGCAGTGCGGACAGGGCAGATACGCAGTATTTT. The chain recombines TRBV6-1 with TRBJ2-3, with 8 positions matching TRBD1. V shed 4 bases, J shed 4 bases, and the junction held 1 base outside the gene matches. Germline V lookup: CDR1 MNHNS, CDR2 SASEGT. The CDR3 runs 13 residues.

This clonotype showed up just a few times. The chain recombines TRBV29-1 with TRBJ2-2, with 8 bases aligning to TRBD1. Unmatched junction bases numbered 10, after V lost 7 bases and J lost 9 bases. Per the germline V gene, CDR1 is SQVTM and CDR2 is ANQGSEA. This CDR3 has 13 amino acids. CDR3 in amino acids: CSARDRGSRELFF. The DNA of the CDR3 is TGCAGCGCTAGAGACAGGGGCTCCCGGGAGCTGTTTTTT.

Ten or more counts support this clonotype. The CDR3 is CSARDMRRDVQYF. CDR3 coding DNA: TGCAGTGCTAGAGATATGAGGAGGGATGTGCAGTACTTC. The gene calls are TRBV20-1 and TRBJ2-7, with D tentatively TRBD2 (6 bases). Per the germline V gene, CDR1 is DFQATT and CDR2 is SNEGSKA (reference sequence). Trimming shortened V by 0 bases and J by 9 bases, and 15 bases separated the two germline ends. The CDR3 has 13 residues.

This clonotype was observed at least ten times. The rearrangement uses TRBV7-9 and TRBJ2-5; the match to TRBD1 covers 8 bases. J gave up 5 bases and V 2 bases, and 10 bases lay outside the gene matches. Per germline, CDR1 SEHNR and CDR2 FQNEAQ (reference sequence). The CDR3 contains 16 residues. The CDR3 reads CASSLTTGDYGETQYF. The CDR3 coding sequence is TGTGCCAGCAGCTTAACGACAGGGGATTATGGGGAGACCCAGTACTTC.

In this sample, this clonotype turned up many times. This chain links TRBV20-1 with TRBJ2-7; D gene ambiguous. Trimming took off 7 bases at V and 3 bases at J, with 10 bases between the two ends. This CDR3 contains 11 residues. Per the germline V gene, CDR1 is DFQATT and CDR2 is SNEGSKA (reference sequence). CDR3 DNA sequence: TGCAGTGTCCCGGACGTCTACGAGCAGTACTTC. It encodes CSVPDVYEQYF.

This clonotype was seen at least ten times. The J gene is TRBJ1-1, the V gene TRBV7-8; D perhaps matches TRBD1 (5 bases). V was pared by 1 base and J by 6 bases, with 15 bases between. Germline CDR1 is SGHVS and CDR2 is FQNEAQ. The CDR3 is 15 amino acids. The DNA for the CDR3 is TGTGCCAGCAGCTTAGAGGTTACCAGGGTCCCTGAAGCTTTCTTT. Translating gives CASSLEVTRVPEAFF.

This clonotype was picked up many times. In nucleotides, the CDR3 is TGTGCCAGCAGTCCTAGCGGGAGGGGGAATCAAGAGACCCAGTACTTC. It yields the protein CASSPSGRGNQETQYF. This rearrangement joins TRBV7-9 to TRBJ2-5; TRBD2 matches at 12 bases. CDR3 length equals 16 residues. V trimming: 6 bases; J trimming: 2 bases; junction bases outside the gene matches: 7. Germline assignment: CDR1 SEHNR and CDR2 FQNEAQ (reference sequence).

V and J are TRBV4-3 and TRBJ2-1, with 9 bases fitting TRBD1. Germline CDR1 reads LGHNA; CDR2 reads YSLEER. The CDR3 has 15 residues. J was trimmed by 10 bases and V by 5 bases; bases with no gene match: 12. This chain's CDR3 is CASSFTGGRVGEQFF. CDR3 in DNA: TGCGCCAGCAGCTTTACAGGGGGCCGTGTGGGGGAGCAGTTCTTC.

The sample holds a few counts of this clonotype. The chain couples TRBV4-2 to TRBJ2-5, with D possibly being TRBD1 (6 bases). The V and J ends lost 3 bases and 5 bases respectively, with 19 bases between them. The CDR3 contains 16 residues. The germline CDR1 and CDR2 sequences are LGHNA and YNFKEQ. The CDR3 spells CASSHRTQGTSETQYF. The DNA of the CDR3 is TGTGCCAGCAGCCATAGGACACAGGGCACATCGGAGACCCAGTACTTC.

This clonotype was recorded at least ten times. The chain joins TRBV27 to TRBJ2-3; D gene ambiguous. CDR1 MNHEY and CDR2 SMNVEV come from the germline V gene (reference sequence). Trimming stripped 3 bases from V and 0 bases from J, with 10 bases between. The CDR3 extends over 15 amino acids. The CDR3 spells CASSLSTWSTDTQYF. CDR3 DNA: TGTGCCAGCAGTTTGTCTACGTGGAGCACAGATACGCAGTATTTT.

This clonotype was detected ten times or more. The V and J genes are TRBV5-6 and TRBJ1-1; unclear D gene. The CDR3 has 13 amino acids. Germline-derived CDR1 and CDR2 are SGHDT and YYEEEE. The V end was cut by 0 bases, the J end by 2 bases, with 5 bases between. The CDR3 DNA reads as TGTGCCAGCAGCTTGGTGAGCAACACTGAAGCTTTCTTT. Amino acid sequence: CASSLVSNTEAFF.

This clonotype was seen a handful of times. This CDR3 reads CASSKGDSFTGGSYNEQFF. DNA for the CDR3: TGTGCCAGCAGTAAGGGGGACTCATTTACCGGGGGCTCCTACAATGAGCAGTTCTTC. The chain combines TRBV6-1 with TRBJ2-1, with D perhaps assigned TRBD1 or TRBD2 (6 bases each). The germline V gene encodes CDR1 MNHNS and CDR2 SASEGT. CDR3 size: 19 residues. The V and J ends lost 5 bases and 0 bases respectively, with 23 bases between them.

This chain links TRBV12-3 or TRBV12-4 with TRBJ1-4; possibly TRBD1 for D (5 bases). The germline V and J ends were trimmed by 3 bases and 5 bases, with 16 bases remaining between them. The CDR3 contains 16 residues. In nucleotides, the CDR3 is TGTGCCAGCAGTTTTTCTCGAGGGGTTGGGAATGAAAAACTGTTTTTT. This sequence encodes CASSFSRGVGNEKLFF.

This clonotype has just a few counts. Here the CDR3 DNA reads TGTGCCAGCAGCGAGGGGACGGCTCCCGCCTACGAGCAGTACTTC. Its translation: CASSEGTAPAYEQYF. The rearrangement links TRBV5-4 to TRBJ2-7; D is perhaps TRBD1 or TRBD2 (5 bases each). The CDR3 sequence is 15 residues long. The V end was cut by 4 bases, the J end by 2 bases, with 16 bases between. Germline loops: CDR1 SGHNT, CDR2 YYREEE (reference sequence).

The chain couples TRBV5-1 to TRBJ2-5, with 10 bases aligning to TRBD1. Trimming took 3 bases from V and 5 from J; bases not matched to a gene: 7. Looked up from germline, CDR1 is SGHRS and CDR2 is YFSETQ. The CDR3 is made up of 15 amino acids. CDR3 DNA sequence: TGCGCCAGCAGCTACCGGGACAGGGGAGGGGAGACCCAGTACTTC. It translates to CASSYRDRGGETQYF.

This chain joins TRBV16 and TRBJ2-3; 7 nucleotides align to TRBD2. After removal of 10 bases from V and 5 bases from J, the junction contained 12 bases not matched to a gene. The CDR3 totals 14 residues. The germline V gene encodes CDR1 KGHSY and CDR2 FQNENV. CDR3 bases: TGTGCCATCCGGAGGCGGGAGATCCAAGATACGCAGTATTTT. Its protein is CAIRRREIQDTQYF.

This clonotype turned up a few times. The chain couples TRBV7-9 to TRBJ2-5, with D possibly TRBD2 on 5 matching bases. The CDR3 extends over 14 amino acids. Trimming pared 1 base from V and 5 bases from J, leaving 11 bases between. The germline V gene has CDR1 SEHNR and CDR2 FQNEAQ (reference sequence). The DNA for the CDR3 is TGTGCCAGCAGCTTAGTGATGTCGGGGGAGACCCAGTACTTC. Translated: CASSLVMSGETQYF.